This T cell receptor (beta chain) was documented in a study of Ad26.COV2.S vaccination and SARS-CoV-2 variants. In the study overall: Once or twice, 56 days apart, Ad26.COV2.S was delivered intramuscularly.

V was pared by 6 bases and J by 7 bases, with 16 bases between. The V gene's germline CDR1 is MNHNY and CDR2 SVGAGI (reference sequence). The CDR3 loop spans 14 amino acids. Produced via immunoSEQ multiplex PCR; TCRdb's table is partial and in-frame only. Of over 400,000 clones in the sample, about 90% were seen once. Treatment indicated: 15 to 20 received Ad26.COV2.S at low or high dose, single or two shots; 5 received placebo; per-sample allocation not given. Sampling occurred on day 63 after the first vaccine or placebo injection. A Boston donor was an adult aged 18-55 years. Study-level findings and limits: TCR breadth and depth analyses may have underestimated total T cell responses.

About this clone: Its matching antigen is unknown.

The receptor was derived from a person aged 18-60 years who received the Ad26.COV2.S COVID-19 vaccine or a placebo. Source: peripheral blood, taken in a trial of Ad26.COV2.S vaccine versus placebo. The chain links TRBV6-6 to TRBJ1-5; perhaps TRBD1 as D (6 bases). CDR3 loop: CASSPRGDWQPQHF. DNA for the CDR3: TGTGCCAGCAGCCCAAGGGGGGATTGGCAGCCCCAGCATTTT.